The sequence of this T cell receptor beta chain was determined in a study of T cell responses to AZD1222 COVID-19 vaccine. Study outcomes and limitations: There were mostly white British donors and more females than males, and clonal diversity was possibly underestimated. Only a handful of individuals given AZD1222 were seropositive at baseline.

The germline gives CDR1 SEHNR, CDR2 FQNEAQ (reference sequence). The CDR3 spans 13 residues. The ends were cut back, 6 bases at V and 11 bases at J, with 14 bases in the middle. To note about this clone: Antigen: not known.

The table came from immunoSEQ multiplex PCR; TCRdb's copy has only in-frame clones and leaves some out. The table lists some 180,000 clones, just over 90% of them singletons, with 1.5% to 2% in the top ten. Second doses were pooled across both intervals (about 4 or about 12 weeks). This TCR was recovered from an adult who received the AZD1222 COVID-19 vaccine. Here the sequenced sample was peripheral blood, taken 28 days after the second AZD1222 dose. The chain recombines TRBV7-9 with TRBJ1-6; D is perhaps TRBD1 (5 bases). The CDR3 protein is CASSLGTGAPLHF. CDR3 bases: TGTGCCAGCAGTCTCGGCACGGGGGCACCCCTCCACTTT.